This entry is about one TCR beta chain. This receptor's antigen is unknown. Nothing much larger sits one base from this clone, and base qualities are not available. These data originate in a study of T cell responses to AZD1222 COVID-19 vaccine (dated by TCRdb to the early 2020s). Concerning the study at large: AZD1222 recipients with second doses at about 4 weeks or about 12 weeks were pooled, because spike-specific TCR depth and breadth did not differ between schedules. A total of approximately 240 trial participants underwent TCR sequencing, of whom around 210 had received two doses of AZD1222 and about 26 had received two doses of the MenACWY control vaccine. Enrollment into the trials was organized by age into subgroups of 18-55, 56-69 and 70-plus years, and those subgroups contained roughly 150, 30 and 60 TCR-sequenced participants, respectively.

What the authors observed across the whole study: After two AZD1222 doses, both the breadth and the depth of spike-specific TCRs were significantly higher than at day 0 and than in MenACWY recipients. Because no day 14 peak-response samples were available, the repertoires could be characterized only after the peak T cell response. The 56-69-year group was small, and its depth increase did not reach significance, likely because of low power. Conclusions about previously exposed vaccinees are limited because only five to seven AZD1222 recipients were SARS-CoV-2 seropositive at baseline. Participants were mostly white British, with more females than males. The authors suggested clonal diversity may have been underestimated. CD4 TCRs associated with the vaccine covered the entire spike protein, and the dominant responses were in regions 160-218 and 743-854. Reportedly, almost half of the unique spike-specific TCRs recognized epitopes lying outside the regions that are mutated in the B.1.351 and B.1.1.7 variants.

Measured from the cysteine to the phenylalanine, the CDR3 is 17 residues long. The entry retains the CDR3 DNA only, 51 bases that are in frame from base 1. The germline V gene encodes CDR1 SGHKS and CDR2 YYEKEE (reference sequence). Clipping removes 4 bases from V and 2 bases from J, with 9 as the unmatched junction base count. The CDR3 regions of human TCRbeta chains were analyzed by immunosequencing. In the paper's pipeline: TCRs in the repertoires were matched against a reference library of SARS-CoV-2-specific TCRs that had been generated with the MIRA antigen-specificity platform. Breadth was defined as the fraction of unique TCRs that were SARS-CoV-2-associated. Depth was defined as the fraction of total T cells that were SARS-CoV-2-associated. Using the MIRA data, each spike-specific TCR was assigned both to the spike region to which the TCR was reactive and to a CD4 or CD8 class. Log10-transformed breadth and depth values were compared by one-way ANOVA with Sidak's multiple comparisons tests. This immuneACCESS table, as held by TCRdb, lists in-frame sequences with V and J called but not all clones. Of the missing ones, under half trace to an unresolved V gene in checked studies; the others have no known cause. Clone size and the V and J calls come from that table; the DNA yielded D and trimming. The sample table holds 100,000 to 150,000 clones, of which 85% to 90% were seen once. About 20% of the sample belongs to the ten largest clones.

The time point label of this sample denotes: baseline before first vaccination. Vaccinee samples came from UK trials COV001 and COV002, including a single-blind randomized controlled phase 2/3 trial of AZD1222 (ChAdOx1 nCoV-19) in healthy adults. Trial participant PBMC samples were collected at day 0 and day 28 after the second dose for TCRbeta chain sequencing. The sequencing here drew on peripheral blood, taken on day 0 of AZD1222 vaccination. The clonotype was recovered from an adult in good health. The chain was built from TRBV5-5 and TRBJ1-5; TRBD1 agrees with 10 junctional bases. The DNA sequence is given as TGTGCCAGCAGCAAGTACCCCGGGACAGGGGGCAATCAGCCCCAGCATTTT. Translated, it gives CASSKYPGTGGNQPQHF.